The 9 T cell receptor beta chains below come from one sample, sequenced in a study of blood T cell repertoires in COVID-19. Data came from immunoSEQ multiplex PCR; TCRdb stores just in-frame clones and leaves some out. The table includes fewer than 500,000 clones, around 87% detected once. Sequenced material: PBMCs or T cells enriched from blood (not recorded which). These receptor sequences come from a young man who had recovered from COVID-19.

CDR3: CASSMGQGTYNSPLHF. The CDR3 DNA reads TGTGCCAGTAGTATGGGACAGGGGACCTATAATTCACCCCTCCACTTT. The chain joins TRBV19 to TRBJ1-6, with 10 nucleotides matching TRBD1. The V gene's germline CDR1 is LNHDA and CDR2 SQIVND (reference sequence). CDR3 length: 16 residues. V lost 3 bases and J lost 2; bases outside the gene matches: 1.

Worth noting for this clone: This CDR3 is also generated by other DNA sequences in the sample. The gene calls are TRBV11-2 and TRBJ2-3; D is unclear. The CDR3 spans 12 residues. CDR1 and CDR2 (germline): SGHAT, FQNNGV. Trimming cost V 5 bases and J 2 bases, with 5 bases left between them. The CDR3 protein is CASSPSTDTQYF. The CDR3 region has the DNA TGTGCCAGCAGCCCCTCCACAGATACGCAGTATTTT. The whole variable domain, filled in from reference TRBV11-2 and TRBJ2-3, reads EAGVAQSPRYKIIEKRQSVAFWCNPISGHATLYWYQQILGQGPKLLIQFQNNGVVDDSQLPKDRFSAERLKGVDSTLKIQPAKLEDSAVYLCASSPSTDTQYFGPGTRLTVL.

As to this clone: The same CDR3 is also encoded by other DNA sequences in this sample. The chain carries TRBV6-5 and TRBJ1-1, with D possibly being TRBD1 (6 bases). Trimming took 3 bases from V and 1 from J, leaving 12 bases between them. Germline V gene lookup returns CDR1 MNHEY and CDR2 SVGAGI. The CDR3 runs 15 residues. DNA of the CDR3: TGTGCCAGCAGTTATTCCACAGGGCAGAACACTGAAGCTTTCTTT. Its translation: CASSYSTGQNTEAFF.

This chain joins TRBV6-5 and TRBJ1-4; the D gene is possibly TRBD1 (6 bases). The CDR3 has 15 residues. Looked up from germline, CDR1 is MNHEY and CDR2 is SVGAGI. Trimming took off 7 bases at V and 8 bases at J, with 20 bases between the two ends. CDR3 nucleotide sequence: TGTGCCAGCACCAGGGGAGGGGGGCTCGGGGAAAAACTGTTTTTT. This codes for CASTRGGGLGEKLFF.

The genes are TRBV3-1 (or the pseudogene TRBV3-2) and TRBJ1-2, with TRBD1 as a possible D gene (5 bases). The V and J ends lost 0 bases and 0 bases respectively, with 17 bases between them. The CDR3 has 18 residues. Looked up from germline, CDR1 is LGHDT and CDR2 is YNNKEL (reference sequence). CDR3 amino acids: CASSQDRAGTHSNYGYTF. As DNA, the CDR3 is TGTGCCAGCAGCCAAGACAGGGCAGGGACTCATTCTAACTATGGCTACACCTTC.

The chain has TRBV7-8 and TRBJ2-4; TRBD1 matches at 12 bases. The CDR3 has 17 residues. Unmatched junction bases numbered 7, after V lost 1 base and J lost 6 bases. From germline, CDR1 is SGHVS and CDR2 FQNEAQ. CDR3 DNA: TGTGCCAGCAGCTTAGGGGGGACAGGGGGCGATCGAAACATTCAGTACTTC. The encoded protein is CASSLGGTGGDRNIQYF.

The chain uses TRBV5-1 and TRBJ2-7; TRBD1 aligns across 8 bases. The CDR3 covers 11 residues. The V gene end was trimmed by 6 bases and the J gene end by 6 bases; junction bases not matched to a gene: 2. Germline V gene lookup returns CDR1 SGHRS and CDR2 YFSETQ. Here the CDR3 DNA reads TGCGCCAGCAAGACAGGGGTCGAGCAGTACTTC. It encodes CASKTGVEQYF. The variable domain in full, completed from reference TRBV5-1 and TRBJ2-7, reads KAGVTQTPRYLIKTRGQQVTLSCSPISGHRSVSWYQQTPGQGLQFLFEYFSETQRNKGNFPGRFSGRQFSNSRSEMNVSTLELGDSALYLCASKTGVEQYFGPGTRLTVT.

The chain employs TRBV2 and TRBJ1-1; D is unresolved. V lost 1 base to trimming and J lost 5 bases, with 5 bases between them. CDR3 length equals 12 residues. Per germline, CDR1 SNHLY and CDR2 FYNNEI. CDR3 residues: CASSEGVTEAFF. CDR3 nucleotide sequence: TGTGCCAGCAGTGAAGGTGTAACTGAAGCTTTCTTT.

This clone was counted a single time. The CDR3 DNA reads TGTGCTAGTGGCTCCGGGACAACTGTCACAGATACGCAGTATTTT. Its translation: CASGSGTTVTDTQYF. The V call is TRBV12-5, the J call TRBJ2-3, with D tentatively TRBD1 (6 bases). The germline CDR1 and CDR2 sequences are LGHNT and FRNRAP. The ends were cut back, 6 bases at V and 2 bases at J, with 15 bases in the middle. The CDR3 length is 15 residues.